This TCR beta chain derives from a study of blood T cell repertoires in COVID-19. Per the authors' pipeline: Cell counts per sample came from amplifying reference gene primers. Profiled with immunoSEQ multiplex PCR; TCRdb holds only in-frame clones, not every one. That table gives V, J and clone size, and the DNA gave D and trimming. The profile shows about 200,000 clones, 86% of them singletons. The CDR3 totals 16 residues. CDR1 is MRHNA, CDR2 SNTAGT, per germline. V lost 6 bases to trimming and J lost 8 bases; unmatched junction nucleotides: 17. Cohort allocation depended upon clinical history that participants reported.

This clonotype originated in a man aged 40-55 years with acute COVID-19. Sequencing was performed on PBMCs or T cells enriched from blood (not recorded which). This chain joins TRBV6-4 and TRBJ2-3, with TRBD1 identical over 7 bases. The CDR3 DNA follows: TGTGCCAGCAGCAACGGACAGGCCCCGGGTATGGGTACGCAGTATTTT. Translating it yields CASSNGQAPGMGTQYF.